Described below is a single T cell receptor (beta chain) sequence and its context. Its antigen is currently not known. No clone much larger than this one lies a single base away; base qualities are absent. The immunoSEQ Assay was used to sequence TCRbeta CDR3 regions. After extraction, genomic DNA underwent amplification by bias-controlled multiplex PCR, followed by high-throughput sequencing. Per the original workflow: To quantify the absolute abundance of every unique TCRbeta CDR3 region, sequences were collapsed and filtered. T cell fraction was estimated by normalizing TCRbeta template counts to usable DNA, with usable DNA measured through amplification of reference genes found in all nucleated cells. Repertoire TCRs were annotated as SARS-CoV-2-specific by exact matching of V gene, CDR3 amino acid sequence and J gene to a known reactive TCR set. The reference SARS-CoV-2 TCR set came from MIRA and was filtered for enrichment in COVID-19-positive ImmuneCODE repertoires, removing public or cross-reactive TCRs. Using the MIRA antigens, annotated TCRs were further analysed by specific ORF or by position within an ORF. Breadth was defined as the number of annotated unique rearrangements divided by the total number of unique productive rearrangements, and depth was defined as the summed frequency of the annotated unique rearrangements. Two-sided Wilcoxon rank-sum tests were used to compare TCR breadth between groups. TCRdb mirrors the immuneACCESS table, restricted to in-frame sequences. Some clones are absent from its copies; in checked studies, under half trace to an unresolved V gene, and the reason for the others is unknown. V, J and clone size reflect that table, while D and trimming were determined from the DNA. The sample table holds 300,000 to 450,000 clones, of which 92% were seen once. About 3.8% of the sample comes from the top ten.

This entry belongs to a study of Ad26.COV2.S vaccination and SARS-CoV-2 variants listed by TCRdb under 2021. Concerning the study at large: Sequencing of the TCRbeta repertoire served to evaluate the specificity and breadth of SARS-CoV-2-reactive T cell receptors following Ad26.COV2.S vaccination. A total of approximately 30 samples were included in the TCR-sequenced set, comprising around 19 Ad26.COV2.S vaccine recipients, 5 placebo recipients and 8 SARS-CoV-2 convalescent individuals.

General conclusions and limits of the study: Substantial breadth of spike-specific CD8+ and CD4+ T cell responses was reported after vaccination. Higher spike-specific TCR breadth was observed in Ad26.COV2.S recipients than in placebo recipients (P = 0.0014). Vaccine and placebo recipients had comparable non-spike TCR breadth, which fits with the vaccine containing only spike. It was noted by the authors that total T cell responses may have been underestimated by the TCR breadth and depth analyses.

The time point label here, explained by the study, means: individuals recovered from natural SARS-CoV-2 infection. The origin of this receptor is a human donor who had recovered from COVID-19. The specimen was peripheral blood, collected after recovery from COVID-19.

The DNA sequence reads TGCGCCAGCAGCCAAGAAAATTTCGGGCGGACAGGGAACGCAGATACGCAGTATTTT. Its amino acids are CASSQENFGRTGNADTQYF. The rearrangement joined TRBV4-3 to TRBJ2-3, and 8 junctional nucleotides match TRBD1. The germline V gene sets CDR1 to LGHNA and CDR2 to YSLEER. The CDR3 sequence holds 19 residues, the cysteine and phenylalanine included. Only the CDR3 part of the read is kept: 57 bases, read in frame from the first base. Relative to germline, V is missing 0 bases and J is missing 4 bases, with 15 bases of the junction outside any gene match.